This T cell receptor (beta chain) was recorded in a study of T cell responses to AZD1222 COVID-19 vaccine. A word on this clone: The antigen remains undetermined.

Some clones are missing from TCRdb's copy, which holds only in-frame ones; the method was immunoSEQ multiplex PCR. The sample lists about 78,000 clones, 80% to 85% occurring once. The V and J ends lost 3 bases and 7 bases respectively, with 19 bases between them. The CDR3 totals 16 residues. Germline CDR1 is SGHDT and CDR2 is YYEEEE. Study conclusions and caveats: It was only after the peak T cell response that any repertoires were sampled. Clonal diversity was possibly underestimated; the donors were predominantly white British and more often female.

The sequencing used peripheral blood, collected on day 0 of AZD1222 vaccination. This TCR was recovered from an adult in good health. V is TRBV5-6 and J is TRBJ2-2; D is uncertain. The CDR3 DNA reads as TGTGCCAGCAGCTCCGTCCGGGCGGTCTGGGGCGGGGAGCTGTTTTTT. It encodes CASSSVRAVWGGELFF.